The 29 T cell receptor beta chains in this list originate from one sample, sequenced in a study of T cells after yellow fever vaccination. MiXCR, applied by TCRdb to the 5' RACE reads, yields one record per CDR3 protein. The sample consists of some 350,000 distinct CDR3 sequences, approximately 4% of them appearing once. The specimen was PBMCs, collected 5 days after the yellow fever booster vaccination. The receptors were gathered from a man aged 18 to 29 who received the YFV17D yellow fever vaccine.

This clonotype was seen many times. V usage is TRBV20-1 and J usage is TRBJ2-2; D is perhaps TRBD2 (6 bases). The CDR3 is 14 amino acids. CDR1 is DFQATT and CDR2 is SNEGSKA in the germline V gene (reference sequence). With 5 bases removed from V and 4 bases from J, the gap between germline ends came to 14 bases. CDR3 sequence reads: CSAVGAGGTGELFF. The DNA of the CDR3 is TGCAGTGCTGTAGGGGCCGGGGGCACCGGGGAGCTGTTTTTT.

The chain couples TRBV3-1 to TRBJ1-2; the D is unclear. The CDR3 has 14 amino acids. Germline V gene sequence: CDR1 LGHDT, CDR2 YNNKEL (reference sequence). The V gene lost 4 bases and the J gene lost 4 bases, with 13 bases spanning the gap. CDR3 nucleotide sequence: TGTGCCAGCAGCCCCGCTGGGAGCCCCTATGGCTACACCTTC. Amino acid sequence: CASSPAGSPYGYTF.

This clonotype was observed at least ten times. The chain combines TRBV30 with TRBJ2-6; D remains ambiguous. V lost 4 bases and J 0 bases, leaving 10 bases between the germline ends. This CDR3 contains 15 residues. Germline V CDR1 and CDR2: GTSNPN, SVGIG (reference sequence). CDR3 coding DNA: TGTGCCTGGAAGCGACACAGCTCTGGGGCCAACGTCCTGACTTTC. Its protein is CAWKRHSSGANVLTF.

The chain is built from TRBV10-3 and TRBJ2-1; 15 bases are a match to TRBD2. This CDR3 is 15 amino acids long. The germline V gene has CDR1 ENHRY and CDR2 SYGVKD. Germline trimming cut 8 bases from V and 4 bases from J; bases unmatched to any gene: 3. DNA of the CDR3: TGTGCCATCGGGACTAGCGGGGGGATTTACAATGAGCAGTTCTTC. Translation: CAIGTSGGIYNEQFF.

This clonotype has ten or more counts. The chain has TRBV5-1 and TRBJ1-5; unclear D gene. This CDR3 spans 15 amino acids. Per germline, CDR1 SGHRS and CDR2 YFSETQ. The germline V and J ends were trimmed by 0 bases and 0 bases, with 7 bases remaining between them. The CDR3 DNA follows: TGCGCCAGCAGCTTGGCCGGCTATAGCAATCAGCCCCAGCATTTT. Translation gives CASSLAGYSNQPQHF.

This clonotype showed up many times. The genes are TRBV4-1 and TRBJ1-4; 10 nucleotides match TRBD1. There are 15 residues in the CDR3. J was trimmed by 10 bases and V by 0 bases; bases with no gene match: 5. Germline V lookup: CDR1 MGHRA, CDR2 YSYEKL. The CDR3 coding sequence is TGCGCCAGCAGCCAAGATGGGACAGGGGTTGGAAAACTGTTTTTT. Its translation is CASSQDGTGVGKLFF.

This clonotype was detected a few times. The chain couples TRBV29-1 to TRBJ2-1; 7 positions agree with TRBD1. With V trimmed by 5 bases and J by 12 bases, 16 bases remained unmatched. This CDR3 region has 14 residues. Germline V lookup: CDR1 SQVTM, CDR2 ANQGSEA. CDR3 DNA sequence: TGCAGCGTTTGGGACAGCACACGGCCCTGGGGGCAGTTCTTC. This encodes CSVWDSTRPWGQFF.

V gene TRBV7-6 combines with J gene TRBJ1-6; D is possibly TRBD1 (5 bases). CDR3 size: 17 residues. Per germline, CDR1 SGHVS and CDR2 FNYEAQ. V was trimmed by 1 base and J by 9 bases, leaving 19 bases between them. The CDR3 DNA is TGTGCCAGCAGCTTAGGCTGGGGGAACGCAGTGAGTTCACCCCTCCACTTT. Amino acid sequence: CASSLGWGNAVSSPLHF.

In its sample, this clonotype was seen a few times. V is TRBV15 and J is TRBJ2-1; 11 bases line up with TRBD1. The junction had 8 bases not matched to a gene; V was cut back by 3 bases and J by 7 bases. The CDR3 totals 16 residues. Germline V gene lookup returns CDR1 LNHNV and CDR2 YYDKDF (reference sequence). This chain's CDR3 is CATSRPRTGGWNEQFF. CDR3 coding DNA: TGTGCCACCAGCAGGCCCAGGACAGGGGGCTGGAATGAGCAGTTCTTC.

This clonotype was counted only a few times. The rearrangement links TRBV5-1 to TRBJ2-3; 7 bases match TRBD2. The germline V gene encodes CDR1 SGHRS and CDR2 YFSETQ. Unmatched junction bases numbered 4, after V lost 3 bases and J lost 0 bases. The CDR3 totals 15 residues. CDR3 region: CASSWDYSSTDTQYF. The CDR3 DNA sequence: TGCGCCAGCAGCTGGGACTACTCTAGCACAGATACGCAGTATTTT.

The V and J genes are TRBV7-2 and TRBJ2-7; 11 bases fit TRBD2. V gave up 2 bases and J gave up 0 bases; unmatched junction bases: 3. The CDR3 is 16 amino acids. Germline V CDR1 and CDR2: SGHTA, FQGNSA. The CDR3 sequence is CASSLLAGGLSYEQYF. The CDR3, as DNA: TGTGCCAGCAGCTTACTAGCGGGGGGTCTCTCCTACGAGCAGTACTTC.

This clonotype was counted ten times or more. The genes are TRBV7-8 and TRBJ2-2; possible D gene TRBD2, 6 bases. V was trimmed by 8 bases and J by 0 bases, leaving 16 bases between them. The CDR3 is made up of 16 amino acids. Germline-derived CDR1 and CDR2 are SGHVS and FQNEAQ. CDR3 protein: CASVGRLVSNTGELFF. CDR3 coding DNA: TGTGCCAGCGTAGGCCGACTAGTGTCGAACACCGGGGAGCTGTTTTTT.

This clonotype has a handful of counts. The chain combines TRBV12-3 or TRBV12-4 with TRBJ2-3, with D perhaps TRBD1 (6 bases). Trimming took 3 bases from V and 0 from J, leaving 10 bases between them. The CDR3 spans 15 residues. The DNA for the CDR3 is TGTGCCAGCAGTTTCGGGACAACAAGCACAGATACGCAGTATTTT. This encodes CASSFGTTSTDTQYF.

This CDR3 reads CASSPDRKQYNEQFF. The CDR3, as DNA: TGTGCCAGCTCACCCGACAGGAAGCAATACAATGAGCAGTTCTTC. This rearrangement joins TRBV18 to TRBJ2-1; the D gene is possibly TRBD1 (6 bases). Germline V gene sequence: CDR1 KGHSH, CDR2 LQKENI. The CDR3 contains 15 residues. V gave up 3 bases and J gave up 4 bases, with 13 bases separating them.

This clonotype was seen a few times. This sequence joins TRBV30 and TRBJ1-3; D unclear. Germline V gene lookup returns CDR1 GTSNPN and CDR2 SVGIG (reference sequence). V was clipped by 3 bases and J by 0 bases, with 6 bases between them. This CDR3 has 13 amino acids. Written as DNA, the CDR3 is TGTGCCTGGAGCACAAACTCTGGAAACACCATATATTTT. This encodes CAWSTNSGNTIYF.

This clonotype occurred a few times. V usage is TRBV5-4 and J usage is TRBJ2-7; D is perhaps TRBD2 (7 bases). V lost 5 bases and J lost 3, with 18 bases in between. Germline V gene lookup returns CDR1 SGHNT and CDR2 YYREEE (reference sequence). This CDR3 is built from 15 residues. The DNA of the CDR3 is TGTGCCAGCAGTCCTCGGGGGGCTGAGGACTACGAGCAGTACTTC. Translating it yields CASSPRGAEDYEQYF.

This clonotype was detected only a few times. This chain links TRBV12-3 or TRBV12-4 with TRBJ2-3; no definite D call. Between the trimmed V and J ends, which lost 6 bases and 6 bases, there was a span of 7 bases. CDR3 length equals 11 residues. CDR3 in DNA: TGTGCCAGCAGCATGCGGGATACGCAGTATTTT. Translating it yields CASSMRDTQYF.

This clonotype was detected a few times. The chain links TRBV19 to TRBJ1-5; a possible D gene is TRBD1 (6 bases). Germline-derived CDR1 and CDR2 are LNHDA and SQIVND (reference sequence). This CDR3 is 16 amino acids long. V dropped 5 bases and J dropped 4 bases, with 18 bases sitting between them. The CDR3: CASSSTSGVWNQPQHF. CDR3 DNA: TGTGCCAGTAGTTCTACCTCAGGGGTATGGAATCAGCCCCAGCATTTT.

The chain is built from TRBV5-1 and TRBJ2-5, with a tentative D call TRBD2 (6 bases). Germline lookup yields CDR1 SGHRS and CDR2 YFSETQ. The V end lost 4 bases, the J end lost 0 bases, and 13 bases lay between the germline ends. The CDR3 extends over 15 amino acids. For the CDR3, the DNA is TGCGCCAGCAGCCGAACGGGGGAGTACCAAGAGACCCAGTACTTC. Amino acids: CASSRTGEYQETQYF.

This clonotype was counted between two and nine times. The chain links TRBV20-1 to TRBJ2-7; the D gene is possibly TRBD2 (5 bases). There are 13 residues in the CDR3. Germline V lookup: CDR1 DFQATT, CDR2 SNEGSKA (reference sequence). V dropped 3 bases and J dropped 5 bases, with 14 bases sitting between them. CDR3 sequence reads: CSASRGLPHEQYF. As DNA, the CDR3 is TGCAGTGCTAGCAGAGGGCTCCCTCACGAGCAGTACTTC.

This clonotype was observed many times. The gene calls are TRBV5-1 and TRBJ2-5; tentatively, D is TRBD1 or TRBD2 (6 bases each). This CDR3 has 15 residues. Germline V gene lookup returns CDR1 SGHRS and CDR2 YFSETQ. V shed 4 bases and J shed 5 bases, with 18 bases lying between them. CDR3 bases: TGCGCCAGCAGCCTCCCCGAGGGGGGCCGGGAGACCCAGTACTTC. Translating it yields CASSLPEGGRETQYF.

This clonotype was found many times. The CDR3 spells CASSKTSGPYNEQFF. The CDR3 region has the DNA TGTGCCAGCAGTAAGACTAGCGGACCCTACAATGAGCAGTTCTTC. This rearrangement joins TRBV2 to TRBJ2-1; 9 bases align to TRBD2. The CDR3 totals 15 residues. CDR1 SNHLY and CDR2 FYNNEI come from the germline V gene. Unmatched junction bases numbered 4, after V lost 5 bases and J lost 2 bases.

J is TRBJ2-6 and V is TRBV5-5, with TRBD1 matching over 8 bases. The ends lost 5 bases at V and 0 bases at J; junction bases unmatched: 7. Germline loops: CDR1 SGHKS, CDR2 YYEKEE (reference sequence). The CDR3 extends over 17 amino acids. CDR3 sequence: CASRPRTGYSGANVLTF. CDR3 DNA: TGTGCCAGCAGACCAAGGACAGGGTACTCTGGGGCCAACGTCCTGACTTTC.

This clonotype was counted only a few times. Written as DNA, the CDR3 is TGTGCCAGCACCCCTACGGACACCGGGGAGCTGTTTTTT. It yields the protein CASTPTDTGELFF. The V and J genes are TRBV6-2 or TRBV6-3 and TRBJ2-2; no clear D. This CDR3 is 13 amino acids long. The germline V and J ends were trimmed by 7 bases and 3 bases, with 9 bases remaining between them. The germline gives CDR1 MNHEY, CDR2 SVGEGT.

This clonotype was counted at least ten times. The germline gene is not matched at one end of the junction; a read error may be the cause. The V and J genes are TRBV5-1 and TRBJ1-2; the D is unclear. This CDR3 is 12 amino acids long. In germline, CDR1 is SGHRS, CDR2 YFSETQ. The CDR3 DNA follows: TGCGCCAGCAGCGACGGACTAGAGACGATCGCCTTC. Translating gives CASSDGLETIAF.

This clonotype turned up a few times. The chain uses TRBV20-1 and TRBJ2-1, with 13 bases fitting TRBD2. This CDR3 spans 14 amino acids. Germline values: CDR1 DFQATT, CDR2 SNEGSKA (reference sequence). V shed 6 bases and J 9 bases; nucleotides not matched to a gene: 8. The CDR3 bases are TGCAGTGCCACCGGGACTAGCGGGGTCGGTGAGCAGTTCTTC. As protein: CSATGTSGVGEQFF.

This clonotype was recorded many times. The chain uses TRBV5-1 and TRBJ2-5; tentatively, D is TRBD2 (5 bases). Per germline, CDR1 SGHRS and CDR2 YFSETQ. Trimming shortened V by 2 bases and J by 5 bases, and 10 bases separated the two germline ends. The CDR3 runs 13 residues. This CDR3 is CASSFTGLETQYF. The DNA for the CDR3 is TGCGCCAGCAGCTTTACGGGGTTGGAGACCCAGTACTTC.

This clonotype has just a few counts. The chain joins TRBV7-8 to TRBJ2-5; 8 bases fit TRBD2. The CDR3 is 16 amino acids. J was trimmed by 4 bases and V by 6 bases; bases with no gene match: 13. CDR1 is SGHVS, CDR2 FQNEAQ, per germline. The CDR3 DNA sequence: TGTGCCAGCAGAAGAACCAGGACTAGCTCGCGAGAGACCCAGTACTTC. Translated: CASRRTRTSSRETQYF.

This clonotype was seen a few times. This CDR3 is CASSLGRRWTGRGLNYGYTF. In nucleotides, the CDR3 is TGTGCCAGCAGCTTGGGTCGGAGGTGGACTGGCAGGGGACTCAACTATGGCTACACCTTC. The chain links TRBV5-6 to TRBJ1-2; TRBD1 might be the D (6 bases). CDR3 size: 20 residues. The germline gives CDR1 SGHDT, CDR2 YYEEEE. V gave up 0 bases and J gave up 2 bases, with 26 bases separating them.